This is a list of T cell receptor beta chains from one sample in a study of technical replicates of blood from a few donors. Measured with immunoSEQ multiplex PCR; TCRdb has only the in-frame clones, and not every one. The top ten clones hold roughly 0.22% of a sample with tens of thousands of clones, about 93% of them seen once. Material: T cells isolated from PBMCs. These receptors all come from a human donor in good health. The CDR3 runs from the conserved cysteine through the conserved F or W. The D gene is left open where the match is weak. The size of a clone is reported for some rows only, either as once, few or many, or as a class for expanded clones.

clone size	V gene	J gene	D gene	CDR3 DNA	CDR3 protein
.	TRBV7-6	TRBJ2-1	TRBD1	TGTGCCAGCAGCTTAGGCAGGGGGCCCTACAATGAGCAGTTCTTC	CASSLGRGPYNEQFF
once	TRBV11-2	TRBJ2-3	.	TGTGCCAGCAGCTCCAGAGATGCCCCCGGCGGGGATACGCAGTATTTT	CASSSRDAPGGDTQYF
.	TRBV5-6	TRBJ1-6	.	TGTGCCAGCAGCTTGCGGCCAGCGAGTAATTCACCCCTCCACTTT	CASSLRPASNSPLHF
.	TRBV9	TRBJ2-7	TRBD1	TGTGCCAGCAGCGCGACCGGGACAGCAGCTTACGAGCAGTACTTC	CASSATGTAAYEQYF
.	TRBV5-1	TRBJ1-2	.	TGCGCCAGCAGCTCGACCGGACACGGGAACTATGGCTACACCTTC	CASSSTGHGNYGYTF
.	TRBV5-1	TRBJ2-5	TRBD1	TGCGCCAGCAGCTTCGGGACAGAAGAGACCCAGTACTTC	CASSFGTEETQYF
.	TRBV28	TRBJ2-7	TRBD1	TGTGCCAGCAGTTTACCAGGGGGCCAATCCTACGAGCAGTACTTC	CASSLPGGQSYEQYF
.	TRBV5-1	TRBJ2-1	TRBD2	TGCGCCAGCAGCTCGCTAGCGGGAGGGCGCTACAATGAGCAGTTCTTC	CASSSLAGGRYNEQFF
.	TRBV28	TRBJ1-1	.	TGTGCCAGCAGTTTTAGAATGAACACTGAAGCTTTCTTT	CASSFRMNTEAFF
.	TRBV10-2	TRBJ2-7	.	TGCGCCAGCAGTGTGGTATTCAGGGACGAGCAGTACTTC	CASSVVFRDEQYF
.	TRBV6-5	TRBJ2-3	TRBD2	TGTGCCAGCAGTTACCGGGGGGGAAATACGCAGTATTTT	CASSYRGGNTQYF
once	TRBV5-4	TRBJ1-1	.	TGTGCCAGCGGGTCCGGTGGGGCCACTGAAGCTTTCTTT	CASGSGGATEAFF
.	TRBV29-1	TRBJ1-4	.	TGCAGCGTTTTACAGGTCGCAACTAATGAAAAACTGTTTTTT	CSVLQVATNEKLFF
.	TRBV18	TRBJ2-7	TRBD2	TGTGCCAGCTCACGGAATGCGGGAGCGCACGAGCAGTACTTC	CASSRNAGAHEQYF
.	TRBV7-8	TRBJ2-5	TRBD2	TGTGCCAGCAGCTTAGTCGGGAGGGCCGCTCGGGAGACCCAGTACTTC	CASSLVGRAARETQYF
.	TRBV6-5	TRBJ1-1	.	TGTGCCAGCAGCCGGAACACTGAAGCTTTCTTT	CASSRNTEAFF
.	TRBV6-5	TRBJ2-3	.	TGTGCCAGCAGCGTAGCGTTGATGTCAGATACGCAGTATTTT	CASSVALMSDTQYF
.	TRBV29-1	TRBJ1-2	TRBD1	TGCAGCGTTCCCGGGACAGGTACTGGCTACACCTTC	CSVPGTGTGYTF
.	TRBV28	TRBJ2-2	.	TGTGCCACCGAAGACAGAAACACCGGGGAGCTGTTTTTT	CATEDRNTGELFF
.	TRBV7-9	TRBJ1-2	.	TGTGCCAGCAGCTTAGTGGTCCTTATGGGCGGCTACACCTTC	CASSLVVLMGGYTF
once	TRBV7-9	TRBJ2-4	TRBD1	TGTGCCAGCAGCTTTCAAGGGGGCGCGGAAAACATTCAGTACTTC	CASSFQGGAENIQYF
.	TRBV5-4	TRBJ2-7	TRBD1	TGTGCCAGCAGCTTGTCTGGGACAGCTCTTTACGAGCAGTACTTC	CASSLSGTALYEQYF
.	TRBV5-1	TRBJ2-3	.	TGCGCCAGCAGCTTGGGACAGTACACAGATACGCAGTATTTT	CASSLGQYTDTQYF
.	TRBV11-3	TRBJ1-3	.	TGTGCCAGCAGCTTCTCCACAGGGGGAAACACCATATATTTT	CASSFSTGGNTIYF
.	TRBV6-5	TRBJ1-1	.	TGTGCCAGCAGTTACTCGAAGCTGAACACTGAAGCTTTCTTT	CASSYSKLNTEAFF
.	TRBV14	TRBJ2-3	TRBD2	TGTGCCAGCAGTCTAGCGGCGAGCACAGATACGCAGTATTTT	CASSLAASTDTQYF
.	TRBV18	TRBJ1-3	TRBD1	TGTGCCAGCTCACCAATCCAGCAGGGGGTCCCTGGAAACACCATATATTTT	CASSPIQQGVPGNTIYF
.	TRBV6-5	TRBJ1-1	TRBD1	TGTGCCAGCAGCCGGGGACAGGCCTTAACGGAAGCTTTCTTT	CASSRGQALTEAFF
.	TRBV14	TRBJ2-3	TRBD1	TGTGCCAGCAGCCAAGTCAGCAGGGGGCAACGGACAGATACGCAGTATTTT	CASSQVSRGQRTDTQYF
.	TRBV28	TRBJ1-2	.	TGTGCCAGCAGCTTGTTAGGGGCTGGCTACACCTTC	CASSLLGAGYTF
.	TRBV28	TRBJ2-7	.	TGTGCCAGCAGTTTACGCCCAGGGACCTACGAGCAGTACTTC	CASSLRPGTYEQYF
.	TRBV10-1	TRBJ2-3	.	TGCGCCAGCAGTGATTTCGGAGTCTTAGGAGGGTTTGGAGATACGCAGTATTTT	CASSDFGVLGGFGDTQYF
.	TRBV10-3	TRBJ2-7	TRBD2	TGTGCCATCAGTGAGTCCAGAATAGCGGGAGCCCGCTACGAGCAGTACTTC	CAISESRIAGARYEQYF
.	TRBV11-3	TRBJ2-7	TRBD1	TGTGCCAGCAGCCTACCGGGACAGGGGGGGTACGAGCAGTACTTC	CASSLPGQGGYEQYF
.	TRBV11-2	TRBJ2-7	.	TGTGCCAGCAGCTTACCCGACGGACTCTACGAGCAGTACTTC	CASSLPDGLYEQYF
.	TRBV28	TRBJ2-7	.	TGTGCCAGCAGTCCACCCAAGGCGGGTGACGGCTACGAGCAGTACTTC	CASSPPKAGDGYEQYF
.	TRBV6-5	TRBJ1-1	.	TGTGCCAGCGGTCACGGGGTTGGGAACACTGAAGCTTTCTTT	CASGHGVGNTEAFF
.	TRBV28	TRBJ1-1	TRBD1	TGTGCCAGCAGTTTATCGGACAGGGCACCTGAAGCTTTCTTT	CASSLSDRAPEAFF
.	TRBV9	TRBJ2-3	TRBD2	TGTGCCAGCAGCGTAGGAGCGGGGGGACCCACAGATACGCAGTATTTT	CASSVGAGGPTDTQYF
once	TRBV5-1	TRBJ1-5	TRBD1	TGCGCCAGCAGCTGGGGGACAGGGCGGGAACAGCCCCAGCATTTT	CASSWGTGREQPQHF
.	TRBV7-9	TRBJ2-7	.	TGTGCCAGCAGCTTATGGGAGCGCCCCTACGAGCAGTACTTC	CASSLWERPYEQYF
.	TRBV11-2	TRBJ2-1	TRBD2	TGTGCCAGCAGCTTAGGGTGGAGCCTAGCGGATGAGCAGTTCTTC	CASSLGWSLADEQFF
.	TRBV29-1	TRBJ2-6	.	TGCAGCGTTGATATGTATTCTGGGGCCAACGTCCTGACTTTC	CSVDMYSGANVLTF
.	TRBV7-6	TRBJ2-2	TRBD2	TGTGCCAGCAGCTCGACTAGCGGGGCCCCCACCGGGGAGCTGTTTTTT	CASSSTSGAPTGELFF
.	TRBV5-1	TRBJ2-3	TRBD1	TGCGCCAGCAGCTCCAATGACAGGGGGTTTTCGGATACGCAGTATTTT	CASSSNDRGFSDTQYF
.	TRBV14	TRBJ2-7	.	TGTGCCAGCAGCCAAGATTGGCTCAACGAGCAGTACTTC	CASSQDWLNEQYF
.	TRBV28	TRBJ2-5	.	TGTGCCAGCAGGGACATCCCCGTGAAGACCCAGTACTTC	CASRDIPVKTQYF
.	TRBV13	TRBJ1-1	.	TGTGCCAGCAGCTTAGAAGCCAGAAAGAGGGACACTGAAGCTTTCTTT	CASSLEARKRDTEAFF
.	TRBV10-1	TRBJ1-2	TRBD1	TGCGCCAGCAGTGAGTCTGGGACAGACTATGGCTACACCTTC	CASSESGTDYGYTF
.	TRBV5-4	TRBJ2-7	.	TGTGCCAGCAGCTACGGAACACAGTTGCCTGGCGAGCAGTACTTC	CASSYGTQLPGEQYF
.	TRBV18	TRBJ1-1	TRBD1	TGTGCCAGCTCAGCGGACAGGGAAAACACTGAAGCTTTCTTT	CASSADRENTEAFF
.	TRBV5-1	TRBJ2-2	TRBD2	TGCGCCAGCAGCCTGGCAGGCGCGGGAGGGCCCCCCGGGGAGCTGTTTTTT	CASSLAGAGGPPGELFF
.	TRBV29-1	TRBJ1-5	.	TGCAGCGTTCGAGAGAGGCAAAATCAGCCCCAGCATTTT	CSVRERQNQPQHF
.	TRBV19	TRBJ2-5	TRBD2	TGTGCCAGTAGTATACCCGGGACTAGGGCGACCCAGTACTTC	CASSIPGTRATQYF
.	TRBV5-1	TRBJ1-4	.	TGCGCCAGCAGGTACAGGGTCGGGGCAACTAATGAAAAACTGTTTTTT	CASRYRVGATNEKLFF
.	TRBV6-6	TRBJ2-7	.	TGTGCCAGCCGGAGGTCGAGCAACTCCTACGAGCAGTACTTC	CASRRSSNSYEQYF
.	TRBV5-5	TRBJ2-5	TRBD2	TGTGCCAGCAGCTTGAGGCGGGAGGCTACCTTGTGGGCCCAGTACTTC	CASSLRREATLWAQYF
.	TRBV7-3	TRBJ1-4	.	TGTGCCAGCAGCTTAAGGGCAGACCCTAATGAAAAACTGTTTTTT	CASSLRADPNEKLFF
.	TRBV5-1	TRBJ2-3	TRBD2	TGCGCCAGCAGCGAATATTATGGACTAGACTTCACAGATACGCAGTATTTT	CASSEYYGLDFTDTQYF